The present T cell receptor beta chain was sequenced within a study of T cell clonotyping in hematopoietic cell transplantation (dated by TCRdb to the early 2020s). Background for the entire study: A total of 130 to 150 blood samples were gathered in the study from roughly 37 consecutive transplant recipients along with their related donors. Recruitment of patients ran from September 2015 to early 2017, and follow-up continued until late 2020 or until death.

With the immunoSEQ assay, which is a bias-controlled multiplex PCR relying on V- and J-specific primers, TCR beta CDR3 regions were amplified from genomic DNA. A second PCR step added a proprietary barcode and Illumina adapter sequences to the CDR3 amplicons. An Illumina MiSeq instrument was used to sequence the CDR3 libraries. From the authors' description of their analysis: immunoSEQ Analyzer 3.0 was used for export and quality control, with R Bioconductor and Immunarch used for downstream analyses. Only productive rearrangements in the normalized downsampled data set went into calculating the repertoire metrics. In the normalized cohort, clonotypes with more than 5 templates were defined as pathologically expanded. The Inverse Simpson Index was used to measure repertoire diversity. To capture all clonotypes, the CMV-specificity analyses were run on the non-normalized data set. TCRdb re-hosts the immuneACCESS table, in-frame sequences only. Its copies lack some clones; in the studies checked, an unresolved V gene accounts for under half of them, and the cause for the rest is not known. V and J calls and clone size come straight from that table; D and trimming were deduced from the DNA. The sample table lists fewer than 15,000 clones, 90% of them with a count of one. The biggest ten clones account for about 1.2% of the sample.

Related transplant donors provided blood samples for TCR beta sequencing. Using Nuclei Lysis Solution, genomic DNA was extracted from unfractionated peripheral blood mononuclear cells that were either fresh or cryopreserved. The paper's findings and limits, for the study overall: Donor and pretransplant recipient Inverse Simpson Index values predicted broader posttransplant TCR repertoire diversity. Overlap with donor repertoires was found for only a small fraction of recipient repertoires, with over 95% found to appear de novo at the given depth. The sample size was limited, and CD4 and CD8 repertoire contributions could not be separated because cells were not sorted. After transplant, TCR diversity in recipients dropped, and pathologically expanded clonotypes climbed progressively between day 30 and day 180.

V is pruned by 3 bases and J by 4 bases, leaving 6 bases of the junction without a gene match. The germline V gene yields SQVTM for CDR1 and ANQGSEA for CDR2. The CDR3 holds 14 amino acids from the cysteine to the phenylalanine. The entry retains the CDR3 DNA only, 42 bases that are in frame from base 1. With regard to this clone: Its antigen has not been determined. No base qualities exist here, and no much larger clone lies one base off it.

The sequencing sample was made of peripheral blood mononuclear cells. This receptor was identified in a young man in good health. Some clones in this sample may be carry-over from other donors' samples. This receptor chain uses TRBV29-1 and TRBJ2-3; 8 of the junction bases match TRBD2. The CDR3 protein sequence reads: CSVDAGGASDTQYF. The DNA is TGCAGCGTTGATGCCGGGGGGGCGTCAGATACGCAGTATTTT.